The T cell receptor (beta chain) described here comes from a study of T cells and Merkel cell carcinoma outcomes. Study observations and caveats: Repertoire plus T-cell density reportedly predicted Merkel cell carcinoma outcomes.

Sequencing was performed with immunoSEQ multiplex PCR; in TCRdb, only in-frame clones are kept and a portion is missing. The sample lists 15,000 to 17,000 clones, about nine tenths occurring once. Germline V CDR1 and CDR2: SGHNT, YYREEE (reference sequence). V lost 4 bases and J 2 bases, leaving 15 bases between the germline ends. The CDR3 runs to 15 residues. Details on this clone: Its specificity is unknown.

The TCR originated in a human donor with Merkel cell carcinoma. Sample: tumor tissue from Merkel cell carcinoma. The rearrangement joins TRBV5-4 to TRBJ2-5, with a tentative D call TRBD1 (6 bases). The CDR3 here is CASSKNTGQQETQYF. The DNA for the CDR3 is TGTGCCAGCAGCAAAAACACAGGACAGCAAGAGACCCAGTACTTC.